The next 27 T cell receptor beta chains were all read from a single sample in a study of T cells expressing NK-cell markers. TCRdb reprocessed the 5' RACE reads and reports one entry per CDR3 protein, with no DNA. The sample features about 160,000 distinct CDR3 sequences, with 18% in its top ten. Sequencing used blood T cells: a sorted CD56 or NKG2C T cell subset, CD4+ or CD8+ T cells, or bulk PBMC T cells (not recorded which). Source of these receptors: a woman between 18 and 70 years old in good health.

CDR3 protein: CASSLQGSRYGYTF. The chain joins TRBV5-1 to TRBJ1-2; TCRdb reports TRBD1, a call that lacks DNA to check it against. The CDR3 sequence is 14 residues long. CDR1 is SGHRS and CDR2 is YFSETQ in the germline V gene.

The V call is TRBV5-1, the J call TRBJ2-5; the TRBD1 assignment by TCRdb is unverifiable without DNA. CDR3 length equals 14 residues. Germline loops: CDR1 SGHRS, CDR2 YFSETQ. The CDR3 sequence: CASSSRTAQETQYF.

The chain links TRBV5-1 to TRBJ2-1; TCRdb's D call, TRBD2, is unchecked because there is no DNA. Germline V gene sequence: CDR1 SGHRS, CDR2 YFSETQ. The CDR3 has 15 residues. CDR3 sequence reads: CASSLGAGVYNEQFF. The full variable domain, rest sourced from reference TRBV5-1 and TRBJ2-1, is KAGVTQTPRYLIKTRGQQVTLSCSPISGHRSVSWYQQTPGQGLQFLFEYFSETQRNKGNFPGRFSGRQFSNSRSEMNVSTLELGDSALYLCASSLGAGVYNEQFFGPGTRLTVL.

The V call is TRBV5-1, the J call TRBJ2-5. There are 14 residues in the CDR3. Germline V gene lookup returns CDR1 SGHRS and CDR2 YFSETQ. The CDR3 sequence: CASSLQQRGETQYF. The full variable domain, with the rest looked up from reference TRBV5-1 and TRBJ2-5, is KAGVTQTPRYLIKTRGQQVTLSCSPISGHRSVSWYQQTPGQGLQFLFEYFSETQRNKGNFPGRFSGRQFSNSRSEMNVSTLELGDSALYLCASSLQQRGETQYFGPGTRLLVL.

The chain combines TRBV5-1 with TRBJ2-1; TCRdb reports TRBD1, a call that lacks DNA to check it against. The germline V gene has CDR1 SGHRS and CDR2 YFSETQ. The CDR3 consists of 17 residues. CDR3: CASSGGPEQGAYNEQFF. Complete variable domain (other parts from reference TRBV5-1 and TRBJ2-1): KAGVTQTPRYLIKTRGQQVTLSCSPISGHRSVSWYQQTPGQGLQFLFEYFSETQRNKGNFPGRFSGRQFSNSRSEMNVSTLELGDSALYLCASSGGPEQGAYNEQFFGPGTRLTVL.

The genes are TRBV7-3 and TRBJ2-7; the TCRdb call, TRBD1, lacks DNA for checking. The CDR3 is 14 residues long. The V gene's germline CDR1 is SGHTA and CDR2 FQGTGA. This chain's CDR3 is CASSPNRGGAEQYF.

CDR3 sequence: CSARDFARYEQYF. The chain uses TRBV20-1 and TRBJ2-7. The germline V gene has CDR1 DFQATT and CDR2 SNEGSKA (reference sequence). The CDR3 spans 13 residues.

CDR3 loop: CASSGRKQVGTEAFF. The rearrangement uses TRBV25-1 and TRBJ1-1; with no DNA, the TCRdb D assignment of TRBD1 cannot be verified. This CDR3 is 15 amino acids long. The germline V gene encodes CDR1 MGHDK and CDR2 SYGVNS.

The chain couples TRBV5-6 to TRBJ1-1; TCRdb outputs TRBD1, but without DNA this stays unchecked. Germline CDR1 reads SGHDT; CDR2 reads YYEEEE. The CDR3 is made up of 14 amino acids. CDR3: CASSHGTVDTEAFF.

The V and J genes are TRBV5-1 and TRBJ2-7; TCRdb picks TRBD1, but there is no DNA to check that call. The CDR3 runs 17 residues. Looked up from germline, CDR1 is SGHRS and CDR2 is YFSETQ. CDR3 sequence: CASSLSARGGSDYEQYF. Full variable domain (outside the CDR3, taken from reference TRBV5-1 and TRBJ2-7): KAGVTQTPRYLIKTRGQQVTLSCSPISGHRSVSWYQQTPGQGLQFLFEYFSETQRNKGNFPGRFSGRQFSNSRSEMNVSTLELGDSALYLCASSLSARGGSDYEQYFGPGTRLTVT.

This chain uses TRBV7-3 with TRBJ2-7; as DNA is missing, the TRBD2 call by TCRdb cannot be tested. Per germline, CDR1 SGHTA and CDR2 FQGTGA. CDR3 length: 14 residues. The CDR3 loop reads CASSVTGLGSEQYF.

The chain employs TRBV14 and TRBJ2-1. There are 13 residues in the CDR3. Germline V gives CDR1 SGHDN, CDR2 FVKESK. The CDR3 is CASSLGAYNEQFF.

The chain joins TRBV20-1 to TRBJ2-3; the TCRdb D gene call, TRBD1, has no DNA to confirm it. The CDR3 is 16 residues long. In germline, CDR1 is DFQATT, CDR2 SNEGSKA (reference sequence). The CDR3 here is CSAIARGGASTDTQYF.

The rearrangement links TRBV7-9 to TRBJ2-7; the D call of TRBD1 rests on TCRdb alone, since no DNA is present to check it. The CDR3 loop spans 14 amino acids. CDR1 is SEHNR and CDR2 is FQNEAQ in the germline V gene (reference sequence). The CDR3 loop reads CASRAGTGLLEQYF.

The rearrangement uses TRBV28 and TRBJ1-2; the D call of TRBD1 rests on TCRdb alone, since no DNA is present to check it. Germline values: CDR1 MDHEN, CDR2 SYDVKM. This CDR3 spans 17 amino acids. The CDR3 sequence is CASTASGVGSKNYGYTF.

The rearrangement links TRBV14 to TRBJ2-3. The CDR3 contains 14 residues. Germline CDR1 is SGHDN and CDR2 is FVKESK. The CDR3 reads CASRSGISSDTQYF. Filled out from reference TRBV14 and TRBJ2-3, the complete variable domain reads EAGVTQFPSHSVIEKGQTVTLRCDPISGHDNLYWYRRVMGKEIKFLLHFVKESKQDESGMPNNRFLAERTGGTYSTLKVQPAELEDSGVYFCASRSGISSDTQYFGPGTRLTVL.

The chain links TRBV10-3 to TRBJ2-1; TCRdb lists TRBD2, though no DNA is available to test this call. There are 19 residues in the CDR3. Germline CDR1 and CDR2: ENHRY and SYGVKD. CDR3 amino acids: CAILRTATPPVWANNEQFF.

The V call is TRBV5-1, the J call TRBJ2-1; TCRdb's D call, TRBD1, is unchecked because there is no DNA. The CDR3 sequence is 15 residues long. Germline CDR1 and CDR2: SGHRS and YFSETQ. The CDR3 here is CASSRTGTEYNEQFF.

The chain combines TRBV20-1 with TRBJ2-7; there is no DNA to check the TCRdb D call of TRBD1. Germline CDR1 is DFQATT and CDR2 is SNEGSKA (reference sequence). The CDR3 totals 14 residues. This chain's CDR3 is CSAKGDRNVYEQYF.

The chain has TRBV18 and TRBJ2-1; no DNA is available, so the TRBD2 call from TCRdb remains unchecked. Germline-derived CDR1 and CDR2 are KGHSH and LQKENI. CDR3 size: 15 residues. The CDR3 protein is CASSQSSGIYNEQFF.

The chain joins TRBV6-1 to TRBJ2-2. Germline-derived CDR1 and CDR2 are MNHNS and SASEGT. The CDR3 extends over 13 amino acids. The CDR3 protein is CASSAHLTGELFF.

The rearrangement links TRBV19 to TRBJ1-1; TCRdb designates TRBD1, a call that cannot be tested without DNA. The length of the CDR3 is 14 residues. Germline assignment: CDR1 LNHDA and CDR2 SQIVND (reference sequence). CDR3 sequence reads: CASSTARGGTEAFF.

The chain uses TRBV3-1 and TRBJ2-7; TCRdb selects TRBD2, and the lack of DNA leaves this call unchecked. CDR3 length equals 13 residues. Germline V CDR1 and CDR2: LGHDT, YNNKEL (reference sequence). CDR3 amino acids: CASSSSSGREQYF.

The chain recombines TRBV28 with TRBJ1-1; lacking DNA, the TRBD1 call made by TCRdb goes unchecked. CDR1 is MDHEN, CDR2 SYDVKM, per germline. The CDR3 is made up of 15 amino acids. The CDR3 protein is CASTPGGGAHTEAFF.

This chain joins TRBV5-4 and TRBJ2-7; TCRdb outputs TRBD2, but without DNA this stays unchecked. Germline CDR1 reads SGHNT; CDR2 reads YYREEE (reference sequence). The CDR3 consists of 15 residues. The CDR3 loop is CASSLFAGGAYEQYF. The entire variable domain, with the rest obtained from reference TRBV5-4 and TRBJ2-7, is as follows: ETGVTQSPTHLIKTRGQQVTLRCSSQSGHNTVSWYQQALGQGPQFIFQYYREEENGRGNFPPRFSGLQFPNYSSELNVNALELDDSALYLCASSLFAGGAYEQYFGPGTRLTVT.

The rearrangement uses TRBV5-1 and TRBJ2-7; TCRdb selects TRBD1, and the lack of DNA leaves this call unchecked. The V gene's germline CDR1 is SGHRS and CDR2 YFSETQ. The CDR3 totals 12 residues. CDR3 amino acids: CASGADSYEQYF.

The chain employs TRBV20-1 and TRBJ1-2; TCRdb's D gene call, TRBD1, goes unchecked for lack of DNA. The CDR3 length is 14 residues. Germline loops: CDR1 DFQATT, CDR2 SNEGSKA (reference sequence). The CDR3 protein is CSARPSEGARGYTF.